This T cell receptor (beta chain) was sequenced in a study of cytomegalovirus exposure and HLA in healthy donors. Study-wide results and limits: Investigators reported over 150 TCR beta chains as tied to cytomegalovirus. A missense DCLRE1C variant was associated with V- and J-gene trimming of TCR beta chains in a later analysis, and an independent cohort replicated the association.

With 2 bases removed from V and 0 bases from J, the gap between germline ends came to 12 bases. Germline V CDR1 and CDR2: SEHNR, FQNEAQ (reference sequence). This CDR3 region has 16 residues. As to this clone: Its cognate antigen is unknown.

Vbeta (60) and Jbeta (13) primers were used in the PCR. The method was immunoSEQ multiplex PCR; TCRdb's version includes in-frame clones alone and lacks a portion of them. Among nearly 110,000 clones, roughly 82% were seen once, and the ten largest hold roughly 2.9%. The rearrangement joins TRBV7-9 to TRBJ2-3; D is perhaps TRBD1 (5 bases). The TCR comes from a male donor in good health and CMV-seropositive. The sample consisted of PBMCs. The chain's CDR3 is CASSLRPDISTDTQYF. Written as DNA, the CDR3 is TGTGCCAGCAGCTTACGTCCGGACATAAGCACAGATACGCAGTATTTT.